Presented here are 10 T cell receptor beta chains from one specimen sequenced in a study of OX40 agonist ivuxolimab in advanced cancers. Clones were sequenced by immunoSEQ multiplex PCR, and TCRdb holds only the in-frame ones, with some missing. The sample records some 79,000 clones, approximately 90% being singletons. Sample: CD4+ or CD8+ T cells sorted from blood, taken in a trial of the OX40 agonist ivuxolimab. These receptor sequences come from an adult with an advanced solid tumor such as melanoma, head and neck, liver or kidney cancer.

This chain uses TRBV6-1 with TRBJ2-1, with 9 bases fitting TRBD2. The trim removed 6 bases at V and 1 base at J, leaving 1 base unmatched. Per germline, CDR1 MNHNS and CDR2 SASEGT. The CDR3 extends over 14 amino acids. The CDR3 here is CASRTSGSYNEQFF. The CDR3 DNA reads TGTGCCAGCAGGACTAGCGGTTCCTACAATGAGCAGTTCTTC.

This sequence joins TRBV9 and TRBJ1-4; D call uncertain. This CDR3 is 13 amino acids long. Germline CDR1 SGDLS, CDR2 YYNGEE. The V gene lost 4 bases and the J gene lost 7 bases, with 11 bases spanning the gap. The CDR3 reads CASSPHRFEKLFF. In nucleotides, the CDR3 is TGTGCCAGCAGCCCCCACCGGTTTGAAAAACTGTTTTTT.

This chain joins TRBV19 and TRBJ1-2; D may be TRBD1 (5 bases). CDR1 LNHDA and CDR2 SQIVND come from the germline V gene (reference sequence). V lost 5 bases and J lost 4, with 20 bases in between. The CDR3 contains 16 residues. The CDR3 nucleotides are TGTGCCAGTAGTCCCCCAACCGGGACGAAGCGCTATGGCTACACCTTC. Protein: CASSPPTGTKRYGYTF.

CDR3 sequence (DNA): TGTGCCATCATATCGGGACAGGGGGCCGGTCATGTCTTCTTT. Amino acid sequence: CAIISGQGAGHVFF. The chain links TRBV10-3 to TRBJ1-1; 12 bases are a match to TRBD1. The germline V gene encodes CDR1 ENHRY and CDR2 SYGVKD. With V trimmed by 7 bases and J by 14 bases, 14 bases remained unmatched. The CDR3 runs to 14 residues.

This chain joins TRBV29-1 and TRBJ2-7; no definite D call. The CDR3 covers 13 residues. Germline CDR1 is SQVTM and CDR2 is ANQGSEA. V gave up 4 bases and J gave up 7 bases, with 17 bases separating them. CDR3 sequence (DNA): TGCAGCGTTGTGCGCCCGACGGGTGGGGAGCAGTACTTC. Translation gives CSVVRPTGGEQYF.

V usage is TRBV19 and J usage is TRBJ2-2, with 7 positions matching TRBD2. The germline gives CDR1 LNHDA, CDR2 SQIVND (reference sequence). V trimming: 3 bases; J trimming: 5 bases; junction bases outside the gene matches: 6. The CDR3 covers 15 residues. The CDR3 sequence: CASSIRGRGTGELFF. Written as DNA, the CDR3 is TGTGCCAGTAGTATTCGCGGGAGAGGGACCGGGGAGCTGTTTTTT.

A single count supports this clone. The CDR3 sequence: CASSPFGAEPYEQYF. In DNA, the CDR3 is TGTGCCAGCTCACCCTTTGGGGCGGAACCCTACGAGCAGTACTTC. The chain carries TRBV18 and TRBJ2-7; a possible D gene is TRBD1 (5 bases). The CDR3 loop spans 15 amino acids. Trimming stripped 3 bases from V and 2 bases from J, with 14 bases between. Germline V CDR1 and CDR2: KGHSH, LQKENI.

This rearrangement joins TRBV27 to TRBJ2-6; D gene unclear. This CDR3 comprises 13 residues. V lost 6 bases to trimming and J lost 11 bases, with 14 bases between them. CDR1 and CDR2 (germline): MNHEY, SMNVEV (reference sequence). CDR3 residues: CASRWPIEDVLTF. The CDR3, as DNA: TGTGCCAGCAGATGGCCAATAGAAGACGTCCTGACTTTC. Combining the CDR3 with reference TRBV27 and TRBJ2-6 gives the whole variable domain EAQVTQNPRYLITVTGKKLTVTCSQNMNHEYMSWYRQDPGLGLRQIYYSMNVEVTDKGDVPEGYKVSRKEKRNFPLILESPSPNQTSLYFCASRWPIEDVLTFGAGSRLTVL.

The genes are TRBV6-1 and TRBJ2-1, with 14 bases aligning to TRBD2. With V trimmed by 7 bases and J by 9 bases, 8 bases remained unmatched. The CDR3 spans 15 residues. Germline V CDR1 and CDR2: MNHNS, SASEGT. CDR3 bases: TGTGCCAGCATTTCGGGACTAGCGGGAGAGGGTGAGCAGTTCTTC. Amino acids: CASISGLAGEGEQFF.

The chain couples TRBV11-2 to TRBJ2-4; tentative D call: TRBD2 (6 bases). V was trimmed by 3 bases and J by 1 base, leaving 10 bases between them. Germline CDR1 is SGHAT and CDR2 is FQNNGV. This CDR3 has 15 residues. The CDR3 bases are TGTGCCAGCAGCTTTGGAGGGGTGGCCAAAAACATTCAGTACTTC. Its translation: CASSFGGVAKNIQYF.